These 12 T cell receptor beta chains originate from one sample sequenced in a study of T cell changes during pregnancy in multiple sclerosis. Using immunoSEQ multiplex PCR, the repertoire was profiled, and TCRdb retains in-frame clones only, with some absent. The table includes more than 25,000 clones, 90% to 95% detected once. The specimen was CD8+ T cells from peripheral blood mononuclear cells, collected in the second trimester of pregnancy. The receptors here all came from a female donor in good health, enrolled as a control in a pregnancy study.

This rearrangement joins TRBV7-9 to TRBJ2-7; tentatively, D is TRBD2 (5 bases). The V and J ends lost 5 bases and 6 bases respectively, with 14 bases between them. Germline CDR1 and CDR2: SEHNR and FQNEAQ (reference sequence). The CDR3 is 13 residues long. This CDR3 reads CASSPPSRGEQYF. The CDR3 DNA reads as TGTGCCAGCAGCCCACCCTCTCGGGGCGAGCAGTACTTC.

V and J are TRBV19 and TRBJ2-1; tentative D call: TRBD1 (6 bases). Trimming took 4 bases from V and 4 from J, leaving 17 bases between them. In germline, CDR1 is LNHDA, CDR2 SQIVND (reference sequence). The CDR3 extends over 16 amino acids. The CDR3 spells CASSTLQGSRYNEQFF. In DNA form, the CDR3 reads TGTGCCAGTAGTACCCTCCAGGGGTCGCGGTACAATGAGCAGTTCTTC.

This clone was recorded only once. The gene calls are TRBV25-1 and TRBJ1-1, with 8 bases identical to TRBD1. Per germline, CDR1 MGHDK and CDR2 SYGVNS. Losses at the gene ends were 4 bases for V and 3 bases for J; bases not matched to a gene: 1. The CDR3 has 13 amino acids. The DNA of the CDR3 is TGTGCCAGCAGTGCGGACAGGGACACTGAAGCTTTCTTT. Encoded protein: CASSADRDTEAFF. Based on the CDR3 plus reference TRBV25-1 and TRBJ1-1, the full variable domain is EADIYQTPRYLVIGTGKKITLECSQTMGHDKMYWYQQDPGMELHLIHYSYGVNSTEKGDLSSESTVSRIRTEHFPLTLESARPSHTSQYLCASSADRDTEAFFGQGTRLTVV.

Concerning this clone itself: This CDR3 fails to terminate in the conserved phenylalanine or tryptophan, so it likely reflects a read error. V is TRBV29-1 and J is TRBJ2-2; no definite D call. Trimming stripped 4 bases from V and 6 bases from J, with 3 bases between. From germline, CDR1 is SQVTM and CDR2 ANQGSEA. This CDR3 has 10 amino acids. CDR3 sequence (DNA): TGCAGCGTTGCAGCCGGGGAGCTGTTTCTT. It translates to CSVAAGELFL.

This clone showed up just once. The chain employs TRBV7-9 and TRBJ2-3, with 10 bases lining up with TRBD1. CDR1 is SEHNR and CDR2 is FQNEAQ in the germline V gene (reference sequence). The CDR3 has 15 residues. The J segment lost 1 base and the V segment lost 6 bases, leaving 4 bases of the junction unmatched. The CDR3 DNA sequence: TGTGCCAGCAGTCGGACAGGGGGACGCACAGATACGCAGTATTTT. Translation: CASSRTGGRTDTQYF.

The chain carries TRBV30 and TRBJ2-5, with TRBD2 identical over 7 bases. Germline lookup yields CDR1 GTSNPN and CDR2 SVGIG (reference sequence). The V segment lost 2 bases and the J segment 14 bases; nucleotides outside the gene matches: 5. CDR3 length equals 10 residues. The CDR3 protein is CAWSNQGLYF. As DNA, the CDR3 is TGTGCCTGGAGTAATCAGGGACTATACTTC.

CDR3 in DNA: TGTGCCAGCAGTGGCGCCTCGACAGCGGAAGCTTTCTTT. Encoded protein: CASSGASTAEAFF. The chain carries TRBV27 and TRBJ1-1; D is perhaps TRBD1 (5 bases). V gave up 5 bases and J gave up 8 bases, with 15 bases separating them. The CDR3 runs to 13 residues. Germline-derived CDR1 and CDR2 are MNHEY and SMNVEV (reference sequence).

V and J are TRBV5-4 and TRBJ2-7; 11 bases map to TRBD1. CDR3 length: 16 residues. The ends lost 0 bases at V and 4 bases at J; junction bases unmatched: 6. Per germline, CDR1 SGHNT and CDR2 YYREEE (reference sequence). The CDR3, as DNA: TGTGCCAGCAGCTTGGCCTGGGGGACAGGGGGTTACGAGCAGTACTTC. Amino acid sequence: CASSLAWGTGGYEQYF.

The chain links TRBV9 to TRBJ2-5; 10 bases match TRBD2. Germline V gene lookup returns CDR1 SGDLS and CDR2 YYNGEE. V lost 4 bases, J lost 2 bases, and 8 bases stayed unmatched. The length of the CDR3 is 16 residues. The CDR3 reads CASSLTLAGEQETQYF. DNA for the CDR3: TGTGCCAGCAGCCTTACCCTAGCGGGGGAACAAGAGACCCAGTACTTC.

This sequence joins TRBV27 and TRBJ2-2; D might be TRBD2 (6 bases). CDR1 and CDR2 (germline): MNHEY, SMNVEV (reference sequence). Trimming stripped 3 bases from V and 5 bases from J, with 19 bases between. The CDR3 covers 17 residues. CDR3 sequence reads: CASSLGGVGVWTGELFF. In nucleotides, the CDR3 is TGTGCCAGCAGTTTGGGAGGAGTGGGGGTGTGGACCGGGGAGCTGTTTTTT.

The chain joins TRBV9 to TRBJ2-7; TRBD1 aligns across 9 bases. Trimming took 4 bases from V and 5 from J; bases not matched to a gene: 10. Looked up from germline, CDR1 is SGDLS and CDR2 is YYNGEE. This CDR3 contains 15 residues. CDR3 sequence (DNA): TGTGCCAGCAGCTATGGCGGGGGACAGGGAAACGAGCAGTACTTC. Its protein product is CASSYGGGQGNEQYF.

The chain carries TRBV25-1 and TRBJ2-7; possibly TRBD1 for D (6 bases). The germline gives CDR1 MGHDK, CDR2 SYGVNS. This CDR3 is 13 amino acids long. The V gene lost 4 bases and the J gene lost 1 base, with 8 bases spanning the gap. The CDR3 nucleotides read TGTGCCAGCAGTGCACAGGGTTCCTACGAGCAGTACTTC. The encoded protein is CASSAQGSYEQYF.